This TCR beta chain originates from a study of response to subunit inactivated influenza vaccine (dated by TCRdb to the late 2010s). About the investigation overall: To follow how T cells responded to a trivalent subunit inactivated influenza vaccine, the researchers relied on deep quantitative profiling of the T cell receptor repertoire. Study-wide findings and limitations: The authors proposed that each seasonal influenza vaccination may bring in only a limited number of new T cells.

Library preparation was by RT-PCR. The reads were generated on an Illumina HiSeq 2500. The public reads were quality trimmed at Q25 with fastp and then assembled into clones with MiXCR by TCRdb, keeping productive beta chains. Every distinct CDR3 protein forms one entry, paired with its most common genes and DNA. The sample table records about 780,000 distinct CDR3 sequences; roughly 20% of these occur just once. Under 13% of the sample comes from the top ten. With regard to this clonotype: The antigen it recognizes is unknown. Within one base of it there is no much larger clone, and no base qualities were kept.

CDR1 and CDR2 are read off the germline V gene as SGHVS and FQNEAQ. The junction carries 6 bases between V and J, which are trimmed by 0 bases and 15 bases respectively. The CDR3 numbers 11 residues from cysteine through phenylalanine. CDR3 DNA is the only sequence kept; it has 33 bases, read in frame from the first base. This receptor was obtained from a man between 45 and 60 years old who received an inactivated influenza vaccine. Donor details come from another sample of the same person, matched by shared clones. The sequence links TRBV7-8 to TRBJ1-6; the D gene remains uncertain. The input for sequencing was PBMCs from blood, taken roughly 5 days after vaccination. CDR3 sequence: CASSLAGHLHF. The bases read TGTGCCAGCAGCTTAGCAGGGCACCTCCACTTT.